One sample yielded the 14 T cell receptor beta chains listed below, sequenced in a study of technical replicates of blood from several donors. This table comes from immunoSEQ multiplex PCR, and its TCRdb copy is limited to in-frame clones, with some not included. Counted here are 85,000 to 100,000 clones, 90% to 97% occurring once; the ten biggest clones make up less than 0.25%. The sample consisted of T cells isolated from PBMCs. All receptors come from a human donor in good health.

The chain links TRBV7-2 to TRBJ1-5; unclear D gene. CDR1 is SGHTA and CDR2 is FQGNSA in the germline V gene. The CDR3 length is 13 residues. V shed 2 bases and J shed 5 bases, with 7 bases lying between them. Here the CDR3 reads CASSLNSYQPQHF. The CDR3 DNA is TGTGCCAGCAGCTTAAACAGCTATCAGCCCCAGCATTTT.

The CDR3 sequence: CASSYAPGYSNQPQHF. The CDR3 DNA reads TGTGCCAGCAGTTACGCCCCAGGCTATAGCAATCAGCCCCAGCATTTT. The V call is TRBV6-5, the J call TRBJ1-5, with D uncertain. CDR3 length equals 16 residues. The V end was cut by 2 bases, the J end by 0 bases, with 11 bases between. Per the germline V gene, CDR1 is MNHEY and CDR2 is SVGAGI.

The gene calls are TRBV28 and TRBJ2-7; TRBD1 matches at 8 bases. The ends lost 7 bases at V and 2 bases at J; junction bases unmatched: 13. The CDR3 extends over 16 amino acids. CDR1 and CDR2 (germline): MDHEN, SYDVKM. The CDR3 here is CASNDPGGQATYEQYF. CDR3 coding DNA: TGTGCCAGCAACGACCCAGGGGGACAGGCGACCTACGAGCAGTACTTC.

The chain joins TRBV6-4 to TRBJ2-1; D may be TRBD2 (6 bases). Trimming removed 4 bases from V and 3 bases from J, with 7 bases in between. Per germline, CDR1 MRHNA and CDR2 SNTAGT. This CDR3 region has 13 residues. CDR3 in DNA: TGTGCCAGCAGTGGCGGGGACTACAATGAGCAGTTCTTC. This encodes CASSGGDYNEQFF.

V usage is TRBV11-2 and J usage is TRBJ1-1; 8 positions agree with TRBD1. The CDR3 covers 13 residues. V shed 4 bases and J 7 bases; nucleotides not matched to a gene: 5. Germline V lookup: CDR1 SGHAT, CDR2 FQNNGV. Written as DNA, the CDR3 is TGTGCCAGCAGCTCGGGACAGGTCATTGAAGCTTTCTTT. Protein product: CASSSGQVIEAFF.

The chain employs TRBV19 and TRBJ2-1; D is possibly TRBD1 (5 bases). The germline V gene has CDR1 LNHDA and CDR2 SQIVND (reference sequence). CDR3 length equals 14 residues. V lost 5 bases to trimming and J lost 1 base, with 9 bases between them. CDR3 bases: TGTGCCAGTAGTTTGACAGAGTCCTACAATGAGCAGTTCTTC. Residues: CASSLTESYNEQFF.

V is TRBV6-5 and J is TRBJ2-1, with 8 bases fitting TRBD1. The V gene end was trimmed by 6 bases and the J gene end by 4 bases; junction bases not matched to a gene: 8. CDR3 length: 15 residues. CDR1 and CDR2 from the germline V gene are MNHEY and SVGAGI. The CDR3 reads CASSRRQGKYNEQFF. The CDR3, as DNA: TGTGCCAGCAGCCGTCGACAGGGGAAGTACAATGAGCAGTTCTTC.

Worth noting for this clone: This specimen includes other DNA sequences encoding the same CDR3. The chain employs TRBV15 and TRBJ2-5; no definite D call. The germline V and J ends were trimmed by 0 bases and 5 bases, with 4 bases remaining between them. This CDR3 comprises 12 residues. The germline V gene has CDR1 LNHNV and CDR2 YYDKDF (reference sequence). CDR3: CATSRDLETQYF. DNA of the CDR3: TGTGCCACCAGCAGAGATCTTGAGACCCAGTACTTC.

The chain couples TRBV11-3 to TRBJ1-1; D not certain. The V end lost 3 bases, the J end lost 3 bases, and 8 bases lay between the germline ends. The germline V gene has CDR1 SGHNT and CDR2 YENEEA. The CDR3 has 13 amino acids. This CDR3 is CASSFFGDTEAFF. DNA for the CDR3: TGTGCCAGCAGCTTTTTCGGGGACACTGAAGCTTTCTTT.

The chain joins TRBV29-1 to TRBJ2-7; the match to TRBD1 covers 9 bases. CDR1 is SQVTM and CDR2 is ANQGSEA in the germline V gene. The CDR3 totals 15 residues. After removal of 5 bases from V and 0 bases from J, the junction contained 8 bases not matched to a gene. CDR3 DNA: TGCAGCGTTAGAGGACAGGGGACCTCCTCCTACGAGCAGTACTTC. Translating gives CSVRGQGTSSYEQYF.

J is TRBJ1-4 and V is TRBV29-1, with 7 bases aligning to TRBD1. Per germline, CDR1 SQVTM and CDR2 ANQGSEA. J lost 15 bases, V lost 0 bases, and 7 bases had no gene match. The CDR3 sequence is 12 residues long. CDR3 protein: CSVEDTGARMFF. In DNA, the CDR3 is TGCAGCGTTGAAGACACAGGGGCCAGAATGTTTTTT.

The genes are TRBV12-2 and TRBJ1-4. TRBV12-2 is a pseudogene segment. The CDR3 covers 15 residues. CDR3 sequence reads: CASRLAPGGERKLFF. In DNA form, the CDR3 reads TGTGCAAGTCGCTTAGCACCGGGGGGCGAAAGGAAACTGTTTTTT.

The gene calls are TRBV4-2 and TRBJ2-3; 8 nucleotides match TRBD2. Germline loops: CDR1 LGHNA, CDR2 YNFKEQ. The CDR3 length is 18 residues. J gave up 2 bases and V 0 bases, and 10 bases lay outside the gene matches. The CDR3: CASSQDRSGGDFTDTQYF. The DNA for the CDR3 is TGTGCCAGCAGCCAAGATCGATCGGGAGGGGATTTCACAGATACGCAGTATTTT.

The J gene is TRBJ2-7, the V gene TRBV11-1; D not certain. CDR1 and CDR2 (germline): SGHAT, FQDESV (reference sequence). V lost 1 base, J lost 1 base, and 11 bases lay in between. This CDR3 is built from 15 residues. CDR3 loop: CASSLGHGASYEQYF. The CDR3 region has the DNA TGTGCCAGCAGCTTAGGTCACGGTGCATCCTACGAGCAGTACTTC.